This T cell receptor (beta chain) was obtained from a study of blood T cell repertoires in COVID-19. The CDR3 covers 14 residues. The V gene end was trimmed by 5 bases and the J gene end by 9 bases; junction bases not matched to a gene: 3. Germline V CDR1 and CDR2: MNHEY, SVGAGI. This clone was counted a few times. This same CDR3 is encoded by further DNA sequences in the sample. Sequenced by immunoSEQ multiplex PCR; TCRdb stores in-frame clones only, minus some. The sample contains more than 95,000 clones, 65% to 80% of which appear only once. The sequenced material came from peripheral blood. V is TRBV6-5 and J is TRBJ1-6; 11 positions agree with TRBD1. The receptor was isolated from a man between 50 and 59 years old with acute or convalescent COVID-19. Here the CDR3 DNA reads TGTGCCAGCAGTCCGGGACAGGGGGTTTCACCCCTCCACTTT. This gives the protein CASSPGQGVSPLHF.